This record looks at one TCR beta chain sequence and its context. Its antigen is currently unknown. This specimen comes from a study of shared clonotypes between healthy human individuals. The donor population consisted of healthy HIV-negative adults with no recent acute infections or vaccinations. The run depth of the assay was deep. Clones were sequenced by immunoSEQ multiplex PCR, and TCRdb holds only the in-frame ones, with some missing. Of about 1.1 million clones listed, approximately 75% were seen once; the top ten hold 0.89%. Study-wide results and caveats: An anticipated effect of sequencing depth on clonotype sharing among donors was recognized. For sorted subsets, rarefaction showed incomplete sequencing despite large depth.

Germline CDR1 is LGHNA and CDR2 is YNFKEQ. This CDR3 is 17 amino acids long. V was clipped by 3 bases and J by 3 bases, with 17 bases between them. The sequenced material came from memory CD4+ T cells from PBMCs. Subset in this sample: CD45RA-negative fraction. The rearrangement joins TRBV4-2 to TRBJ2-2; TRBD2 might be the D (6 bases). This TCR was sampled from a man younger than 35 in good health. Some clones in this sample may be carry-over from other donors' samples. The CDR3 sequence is CASSHGGVADYTGELFF. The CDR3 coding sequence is TGTGCCAGCAGCCATGGTGGCGTAGCGGATTACACCGGGGAGCTGTTTTTT.